The present entry profiles one T cell receptor (beta chain) with its context. Its specificity is unknown. This entry comes from a study of identical twins. Study observations and caveats: Insertions were reduced in abundant cord blood beta clonotypes but not in memory repertoires. Donors were not followed over many years; analysis was cross-sectional.

Unique molecular identifiers were in the cDNA, with template-switch universal primer binding. TCRdb called the 5' RACE reads again in MiXCR, with one record for every CDR3 protein. The data contain under 900,000 distinct CDR3 sequences, 9% to 15% of them singletons. V dropped 0 bases and J dropped 3 bases, with 11 bases sitting between them. CDR1 and CDR2 (germline): MNHEY, SVGAGI. CDR3 length equals 15 residues. This same sample was also part of a study on yellow fever vaccine responses in identical twins. That paper adds: Twins' vaccine T cell responses were reported to seem partly convergent and partly personalized.

Sequencing input: PBMCs. This chain uses TRBV6-5 with TRBJ1-1; the D is unclear. The receptor's source is a woman aged 18-29 years in good health. Here the CDR3 reads CASSYSWEWDTEAFF. The DNA of the CDR3 is TGTGCCAGCAGTTACTCGTGGGAATGGGACACTGAAGCTTTCTTT.